The next 20 T cell receptor beta chains were all read from a single sample in a study of molecular identifiers for immune sequencing clone quantification. TCRdb redid the calling of the PCR reads with MiXCR, one entry per CDR3 protein. The sample includes just under 650,000 distinct CDR3 sequences, 15% to 20% seen only once; the top ten take roughly 0.9%. Material for sequencing was naive CD8+ T cells from blood, with Jurkat cell RNA spiked in. Noted subset: FACS-sorted CD8+CD4-CCR7+CD45RA+ naive T cells. The source of these receptors is a human donor in good health. Some libraries in this study had Jurkat cell RNA spiked in.

Concerning this clonotype: This clone may be a read error of a much larger clone one base away. The CDR3 here is CTIRVTDTQYF. Here the CDR3 DNA reads TGTACCATCAGGGTCACAGATACGCAGTATTTT. The chain employs TRBV10-3 and TRBJ2-3; perhaps TRBD1 as D (5 bases). Germline CDR1 ENHRY, CDR2 SYGVKD. The CDR3 is 11 amino acids.

This clonotype was observed a handful of times. This chain connects TRBV19 to TRBJ2-1; 7 nucleotides line up with TRBD2. Trimming at V came to 5 bases and at J to 7 bases, leaving 5 bases not matched to a gene. This CDR3 is built from 13 residues. Germline V gives CDR1 LNHDA, CDR2 SQIVND (reference sequence). CDR3 DNA: TGTGCCAGTAGTTCGGGACTAAAAAATGAGCAGTTCTTC. This encodes CASSSGLKNEQFF.

The sample holds one count of this clonotype. Because it lacks the conserved phenylalanine or tryptophan at the end, this CDR3 is likely a read error. The DNA is left out, because the CDR3 cannot be placed on it with certainty; the CDR3 is given as TCRdb lists it. This chain uses TRBV6-2 or TRBV6-3 with TRBJ2-7; TRBD1, the D gene given by the table, was not confirmed from the DNA. The CDR3 is 15 residues long, counting both termini. The germline gives CDR1 MNHEY, CDR2 SVGEGT. The CDR3 protein is CASSTSWDWVYEQHL.

This clonotype was recorded many times. V usage is TRBV19 and J usage is TRBJ2-5; D uncertain. V gave up 7 bases and J gave up 2 bases, with 11 bases separating them. The germline CDR1 and CDR2 sequences are LNHDA and SQIVND (reference sequence). This CDR3 is 13 amino acids long. Here the CDR3 DNA reads TGTGCCAGTACCGCCAGGAATCAAGAGACCCAGTACTTC. It yields the protein CASTARNQETQYF.

This clonotype was observed a single time. A read error is likely, as this CDR3 ends without the conserved phenylalanine or tryptophan. For the CDR3, the DNA is TGTGCCAGCAGCCAAGAAGTAGCGGGAGTGGTGGAGACCCAGTACCTC. Translation: CASSQEVAGVVETQYL. This chain links TRBV4-2 with TRBJ2-5, with TRBD2 matching 9 bases. Trimming cost V 0 bases and J 5 bases; bases outside gene matches: 7. Germline-derived CDR1 and CDR2 are LGHNA and YNFKEQ. The CDR3 has 16 residues.

The genes are TRBV7-2 and TRBJ2-5, with D hard to call. The V end was cut by 1 base, the J end by 2 bases, with 14 bases between. The CDR3 has 16 amino acids. Germline-derived CDR1 and CDR2 are SGHTA and FQGNSA. CDR3 sequence reads: CASSLGLDGPQETQYF. CDR3 sequence (DNA): TGTGCCAGCAGCTTAGGCTTAGACGGCCCGCAAGAGACCCAGTACTTC.

In its sample, this clonotype was seen many times. J is TRBJ2-6 and V is TRBV9; D ambiguous. V lost 0 bases to trimming and J lost 2 bases, with 6 bases between them. The CDR3 is 15 amino acids. Germline V gene sequence: CDR1 SGDLS, CDR2 YYNGEE. CDR3 region: CASSVEITGANVLTF. Here the CDR3 DNA reads TGTGCCAGCAGCGTAGAAATCACTGGGGCCAACGTCCTGACTTTC.

The table lists this clonotype with a few counts. J is TRBJ2-1 and V is TRBV27, with 10 nucleotides matching TRBD1. The V gene end was trimmed by 7 bases and the J gene end by 5 bases; junction bases not matched to a gene: 5. The CDR3 spans 14 residues. Germline V lookup: CDR1 MNHEY, CDR2 SMNVEV (reference sequence). CDR3 region: CASTTGGGDNEQFF. The CDR3 nucleotides are TGTGCCAGCACGACAGGGGGCGGTGACAATGAGCAGTTCTTC.

To note about this clonotype: One junction end disagrees with the germline gene, perhaps due to a read error. The chain combines TRBV27 with TRBJ2-1; TRBD2 matches at 15 bases. Germline V gives CDR1 MNHEY, CDR2 SMNVEV (reference sequence). This CDR3 contains 18 residues. CDR3 amino acids: CANSLTGTSGGPDNEQFF. The CDR3, as DNA: TGTGCCAACAGTTTGACCGGGACTAGCGGGGGGCCAGACAATGAGCAGTTCTTC.

Comments on this clonotype: A much larger clone differs from this one at a single base, so this may be a read error. V and J are TRBV12-3 or TRBV12-4 and TRBJ1-6; D gene uncertain. V was trimmed by 9 bases and J by 11 bases, leaving 20 bases between them. This CDR3 has 14 residues. The DNA of the CDR3 is TGTGCCAGTTCGAATCTGGGATTGGCTACACCCCTCCACTTT. Translated, it gives CASSNLGLATPLHF.

This clonotype appeared many times. V is TRBV2 and J is TRBJ2-3, with 7 bases identical to TRBD2. Germline trimming cut 9 bases from V and 8 bases from J; bases unmatched to any gene: 8. CDR1 is SNHLY and CDR2 is FYNNEI in the germline V gene. There are 12 residues in the CDR3. The CDR3 reads CARGEGSSTQYF. The CDR3 region has the DNA TGTGCCAGAGGGGAGGGTTCCTCTACGCAGTATTTT.

This clonotype has ten or more counts. The gene calls are TRBV28 and TRBJ2-7, with D tentatively TRBD2 (6 bases). The V gene lost 5 bases and the J gene lost 5 bases, with 19 bases spanning the gap. CDR1 is MDHEN and CDR2 is SYDVKM in the germline V gene. The CDR3 extends over 15 amino acids. CDR3 DNA: TGTGCCAGCAGTAAGCCCGGGACTGGAGTCGACGAGCAGTACTTC. Residues: CASSKPGTGVDEQYF.

There are many counts of this clonotype. This chain joins TRBV23-1 and TRBJ2-7; no reliable D call. TRBV23-1 is an ORF, with its function uncertain. Trimming removed 0 bases from V and 4 bases from J, with 16 bases in between. The CDR3 sequence is 16 residues long. The CDR3 sequence is CASSQSHPPVGYEQYF. The CDR3 coding sequence is TGCGCCAGCAGTCAATCACACCCTCCCGTGGGGTACGAGCAGTACTTC.

This clonotype was counted ten times or more. The chain is built from TRBV6-2 or TRBV6-3 and TRBJ2-3, with 7 nucleotides matching TRBD2. Germline values: CDR1 MNHEY, CDR2 SVGEGT. This CDR3 comprises 16 residues. V shed 6 bases and J 2 bases; nucleotides not matched to a gene: 11. DNA of the CDR3: TGTGCCAGCAGACTACCTAGCGGAGACTTCACAGATACGCAGTATTTT. Residues: CASRLPSGDFTDTQYF.

This clonotype was counted only a few times. The gene calls are TRBV2 and TRBJ1-6; D is unresolved. CDR1 is SNHLY and CDR2 is FYNNEI in the germline V gene. V lost 6 bases to trimming and J lost 4 bases, with 13 bases between them. The length of the CDR3 is 15 residues. CDR3 coding DNA: TGTGCCAGCAGAGATCATACGGTTTATAATTCACCCCTCCACTTT. Translation gives CASRDHTVYNSPLHF.

This clonotype has only a few counts. The chain links TRBV12-3 or TRBV12-4 to TRBJ2-1; D possibly corresponds to TRBD2 (6 bases). CDR3 length equals 14 residues. The V end lost 6 bases, the J end lost 6 bases, and 15 bases lay between the germline ends. The CDR3 reads CASSPSYSGNEQFF. CDR3 nucleotide sequence: TGTGCCAGCAGCCCAAGTTATAGCGGCAATGAGCAGTTCTTC.

The chain employs TRBV6-2 or TRBV6-3 and TRBJ2-6; possibly TRBD2 for D (7 bases). The length of the CDR3 is 18 residues. CDR1 and CDR2 from the germline V gene are MNHEY and SVGEGT. Trimming removed 6 bases from V and 0 bases from J, with 18 bases in between. This chain's CDR3 is CASRNREGEVSGANVLTF. Here the CDR3 DNA reads TGTGCCAGCAGAAACAGGGAGGGAGAGGTCTCTGGGGCCAACGTCCTGACTTTC.

A remark on this clonotype: One end of the junction varies from germline; a read error may be responsible. V gene TRBV5-1 combines with J gene TRBJ1-5; 8 bases are a match to TRBD1. Germline values: CDR1 SGHRS, CDR2 YFSETQ. The CDR3 has 15 residues. The CDR3 protein is CASSSSGQGSQPQHF. In nucleotides, the CDR3 is TGCGCCAGCAGCTCTTCCGGACAGGGCAGTCAGCCCCAGCACTTT.

The chain is built from TRBV2 and TRBJ2-7; unclear D gene. There are 14 residues in the CDR3. The germline V and J ends were trimmed by 3 bases and 5 bases, with 14 bases remaining between them. CDR1 is SNHLY and CDR2 is FYNNEI in the germline V gene. The CDR3 is CASSDLRSLDEQYF. CDR3 sequence (DNA): TGTGCCAGCAGTGACCTCAGGTCCCTAGACGAGCAGTACTTC.

This clonotype is a singleton in its sample. This may be a read error, as it is one base from a much larger clone. J is TRBJ1-5 and V is TRBV13, with D possibly being TRBD1 (5 bases). Trimming took 4 bases from V and 0 from J, leaving 13 bases between them. The CDR3 totals 16 residues. Germline CDR1 is PRHDT and CDR2 is FYEKMQ (reference sequence). The CDR3 spells CASSWGGTNSNQPQHF. CDR3 sequence (DNA): TGTGCCAGCAGCTGGGGTGGGACGAATAGCAATCAGCCCCAGCATTTT.